This TCR beta chain is drawn from a study of cytomegalovirus exposure and HLA in healthy donors. PCR involved 60 Vbeta and 13 Jbeta primers. Produced via immunoSEQ multiplex PCR; TCRdb's table is partial and in-frame only. The table lists 100,000 to 120,000 clones, about 78% of them singletons. This CDR3 region has 12 residues. V was trimmed by 3 bases and J by 7 bases, leaving 7 bases between them. In germline, CDR1 is SGHAT, CDR2 FQNNGV. The chain links TRBV11-2 to TRBJ1-5; D unresolved. The TCR sequence derives from a man between 25 and 39 years old in good health and CMV-seronegative. Sequencing input: PBMCs. The chain's CDR3 is CASSFVRQPQHF. CDR3 nucleotides: TGTGCCAGCAGCTTCGTTCGGCAGCCCCAGCATTTT.